Below are 27 T cell receptor beta chains sequenced from a single sample in a study of Graves' ophthalmopathy and Graves' hyperthyroidism. The authors amplified TCR beta CDR3 regions from RNA transcripts. A first-round RT-PCR used HTBI primers, followed by a second-round multiplex PCR. Each CDR3 protein gets one entry after TCRdb re-called the multiplex PCR reads with MiXCR. Of about 600,000 distinct CDR3 sequences listed, 35% to 40% are singletons. Sequenced input: peripheral blood or thyroid tissue (not recorded which). These receptors were taken from an adult man with Graves' hyperthyroidism.

This clonotype was observed at least ten times. V and J are TRBV10-3 and TRBJ1-1, with 7 nucleotides matching TRBD1. The germline V gene has CDR1 ENHRY and CDR2 SYGVKD. This CDR3 region has 16 residues. Losses at the gene ends were 3 bases for V and 0 bases for J; bases not matched to a gene: 7. CDR3 DNA sequence: TGTGCCATCAGTGAAGGATGGACAGGTTTGAACACTGAAGCTTTCTTT. Amino acids: CAISEGWTGLNTEAFF.

This clonotype was seen at least ten times. V is TRBV27 and J is TRBJ2-5; D may be TRBD2 (5 bases). The CDR3 is 14 amino acids. Germline V CDR1 and CDR2: MNHEY, SMNVEV (reference sequence). V was trimmed by 2 bases and J by 4 bases, leaving 11 bases between them. In DNA, the CDR3 is TGTGCCAGCAGTTTAAAAGCTAGCCGAGAGACCCAGTACTTC. Its protein is CASSLKASRETQYF.

This clonotype occurred many times. The chain couples TRBV10-3 to TRBJ1-5; 7 bases map to TRBD1. The CDR3 consists of 15 residues. Germline lookup yields CDR1 ENHRY and CDR2 SYGVKD. The V segment lost 6 bases and the J segment 4 bases; nucleotides outside the gene matches: 9. In DNA, the CDR3 is TGTGCCATCAGCACCGACAGGGAGTGGAATCAGCCCCAGCATTTT. This codes for CAISTDREWNQPQHF.

The chain has TRBV2 and TRBJ2-5, with no clear D. V gave up 4 bases and J gave up 2 bases, with 8 bases separating them. Germline V gives CDR1 SNHLY, CDR2 FYNNEI. The CDR3 has 13 amino acids. The CDR3 sequence is CASSVPGQETQYF. Here the CDR3 DNA reads TGTGCCAGCAGTGTCCCCGGGCAAGAGACCCAGTACTTC.

The chain couples TRBV10-3 to TRBJ2-5, with 7 bases matching TRBD1. This CDR3 region has 14 residues. V dropped 3 bases and J dropped 5; count of bases not matched to a gene: 6. CDR1 and CDR2 from the germline V gene are ENHRY and SYGVKD. Here the CDR3 DNA reads TGTGCCATCAGTGACCCAGACAGGGTTGAGACCCAGTACTTC. This encodes CAISDPDRVETQYF.

DNA for the CDR3: TGTGCCAGCTCATTGTTACCGAGAGGGACGGAGACTTACGAGCAGTACTTC. Its translation: CASSLLPRGTETYEQYF. This chain joins TRBV7-9 and TRBJ2-7; D tentatively fits TRBD1 or TRBD2 (5 bases each). The CDR3 consists of 17 residues. Trimming shortened V by 8 bases and J by 4 bases, and 27 bases separated the two germline ends. Germline lookup yields CDR1 SEHNR and CDR2 FQNEAQ (reference sequence).

This clonotype was counted many times. The chain links TRBV9 to TRBJ1-2; 9 nucleotides line up with TRBD1. V shed 0 bases and J 0 bases; nucleotides not matched to a gene: 0. This CDR3 is 15 amino acids long. Germline CDR1 SGDLS, CDR2 YYNGEE. CDR3 protein: CASSVGQGANYGYTF. In nucleotides, the CDR3 is TGTGCCAGCAGCGTAGGACAGGGGGCTAACTATGGCTACACCTTC.

This clonotype has a count of ten or more. The chain combines TRBV20-1 with TRBJ2-7; either TRBD1 or TRBD2 may supply D (6 bases each). The V gene lost 5 bases and the J gene lost 2 bases, with 16 bases spanning the gap. This CDR3 region has 14 residues. Germline CDR1 DFQATT, CDR2 SNEGSKA (reference sequence). This chain's CDR3 is CSADLRGPTYEQYF. CDR3 bases: TGCAGTGCTGATCTCCGGGGGCCAACCTACGAGCAGTACTTC.

This clonotype occurred a few times. This rearrangement joins TRBV12-3 or TRBV12-4 to TRBJ2-7, with 7 bases lining up with TRBD1. The CDR3 extends over 17 amino acids. The V segment lost 2 bases and the J segment 0 bases; nucleotides outside the gene matches: 10. CDR3 residues: CASSLRERQGPSYEQYF. CDR3 DNA: TGTGCCAGCAGTTTAAGGGAGAGACAGGGCCCCTCCTACGAGCAGTACTTC.

This clonotype was observed a handful of times. Relative to the germline gene, one junction end is altered; a read error may explain this. The V gene is TRBV19, the J gene TRBJ2-2; D may be TRBD2 (6 bases). Germline CDR1 LNHDA, CDR2 SQIVND (reference sequence). The CDR3 is made up of 17 amino acids. The CDR3 is CASHLGGSSYLTGELLF. The CDR3 DNA reads TGTGCCAGCCACCTGGGGGGTTCGTCTTACCTAACCGGGGAGCTGCTTTTT.

In this sample, this clonotype turned up many times. The chain recombines TRBV6-1 with TRBJ1-1; tentative D call: TRBD1 (6 bases). V lost 4 bases, J lost 0 bases, and 12 bases lay in between. This CDR3 spans 15 amino acids. Looked up from germline, CDR1 is MNHNS and CDR2 is SASEGT. The CDR3 nucleotides are TGTGCCAGCAGTGCAGCGACAGGCATGAACACTGAAGCTTTCTTT. Residues: CASSAATGMNTEAFF.

This clonotype has only one observation. This chain links TRBV7-6 with TRBJ1-4; 7 bases match TRBD1. The trim removed 5 bases at V and 6 bases at J, leaving 9 bases unmatched. CDR1 SGHVS and CDR2 FNYEAQ come from the germline V gene. CDR3 length equals 15 residues. The CDR3 sequence: CASSLPGQTDEKLFF. The CDR3, as DNA: TGTGCCAGCAGCCTCCCGGGACAGACAGATGAAAAACTGTTTTTT.

This clonotype occurred many times. The genes are TRBV19 and TRBJ1-4; 9 nucleotides agree with TRBD1. CDR1 and CDR2 from the germline V gene are LNHDA and SQIVND (reference sequence). This CDR3 is built from 15 residues. The V and J ends lost 3 bases and 4 bases, in that order; junction bases with no gene match: 3. DNA of the CDR3: TGTGCCAGTAGTATTGGGACAGGGCTTAATGAAAAACTGTTTTTT. Translating gives CASSIGTGLNEKLFF.

The sample holds a few counts of this clonotype. This chain links TRBV7-2 with TRBJ2-7, with 8 bases aligning to TRBD1. CDR3 length: 15 amino acids. Germline V gives CDR1 SGHTA, CDR2 FQGNSA. Unmatched junction bases numbered 9, after V lost 6 bases and J lost 2 bases. CDR3 in amino acids: CASRHGTGGPYEQYF. In DNA form, the CDR3 reads TGTGCCAGCAGACACGGGACAGGCGGTCCCTACGAGCAGTACTTC.

Many counts were recorded for this clonotype. V and J are TRBV19 and TRBJ1-5; possible D gene TRBD1, 5 bases. Germline assignment: CDR1 LNHDA and CDR2 SQIVND (reference sequence). This CDR3 is built from 15 residues. The V gene lost 1 base and the J gene lost 4 bases, with 11 bases spanning the gap. As DNA, the CDR3 is TGTGCCAGTAGTATAGCGGTCAGGGAAAATCAGCCCCAGCATTTT. It yields the protein CASSIAVRENQPQHF.

V usage is TRBV7-2 and J usage is TRBJ2-5, with 8 bases that match TRBD2. The CDR3 sequence is 15 residues long. CDR1 SGHTA and CDR2 FQGNSA come from the germline V gene. After removal of 5 bases from V and 5 bases from J, the junction contained 10 bases not matched to a gene. The CDR3 reads CASSPPGGVRETQYF. The DNA of the CDR3 is TGTGCCAGCAGCCCCCCGGGGGGGGTGAGGGAGACCCAGTACTTC.

This clonotype showed up many times. The chain links TRBV6-1 to TRBJ1-2; D unresolved. Germline V lookup: CDR1 MNHNS, CDR2 SASEGT. V was pared by 7 bases and J by 5 bases, with 14 bases between. This CDR3 has 13 amino acids. CDR3 sequence reads: CASMDWGIYGYTF. CDR3 sequence (DNA): TGTGCCAGCATGGACTGGGGAATTTATGGCTACACCTTC.

This clonotype has at least ten counts. V is TRBV24-1 and J is TRBJ2-5; 10 positions agree with TRBD2. Germline V gene sequence: CDR1 KGHDR, CDR2 SFDVKD. The CDR3 is 17 residues long. V dropped 4 bases and J dropped 3; count of bases not matched to a gene: 10. CDR3 bases: TGTGCCACCAGTGAAAGTAGCGGGAGGCTCAGAGAAGAGACCCAGTACTTC. This sequence encodes CATSESSGRLREETQYF.

This clonotype was seen at least ten times. The gene calls are TRBV7-9 and TRBJ2-7; the match to TRBD2 covers 7 bases. The CDR3 has 15 amino acids. Per germline, CDR1 SEHNR and CDR2 FQNEAQ (reference sequence). V was clipped by 4 bases and J by 2 bases; unmatched bases: 8. The CDR3 is CASSSEASGTYEQYF. In DNA form, the CDR3 reads TGTGCCAGCAGCTCCGAGGCTAGCGGAACCTACGAGCAGTACTTC.

There are many counts of this clonotype. The chain couples TRBV4-2 to TRBJ2-2; no clear D. Trimming removed 1 base at V and 0 bases at J, with 6 bases between. This CDR3 is 15 amino acids long. The germline CDR1 and CDR2 sequences are LGHNA and YNFKEQ. The CDR3 loop reads CASSQAGTNTGELFF. Written as DNA, the CDR3 is TGTGCCAGCAGCCAAGCTGGGACGAACACCGGGGAGCTGTTTTTT.

This chain uses TRBV24-1 with TRBJ1-5; D not certain. Between the trimmed V and J ends, which lost 12 bases and 4 bases, there was a span of 12 bases. The CDR3 has 12 residues. Germline V gives CDR1 KGHDR, CDR2 SFDVKD. CDR3 residues: CAWSAQNQPQHF. In nucleotides, the CDR3 is TGTGCCTGGAGTGCCCAGAATCAGCCCCAGCATTTT.

The chain carries TRBV4-1 and TRBJ2-5; D is unclear. Per germline, CDR1 MGHRA and CDR2 YSYEKL. The CDR3 length is 13 residues. The V gene lost 1 base and the J gene lost 4 bases, with 7 bases spanning the gap. The CDR3 here is CASSQVVAETQYF. CDR3 nucleotide sequence: TGCGCCAGCAGCCAAGTAGTCGCAGAGACCCAGTACTTC.

About this clonotype: One junction end disagrees with the germline gene, perhaps due to a read error. The chain has TRBV10-3 and TRBJ1-4, with 7 positions matching TRBD1. Germline V CDR1 and CDR2: ENHRY, SYGVKD. The CDR3 is made up of 14 amino acids. The CDR3 loop is CASQGGSDNEKLLF. The CDR3 nucleotides read TGTGCCAGCCAAGGGGGCTCAGATAATGAAAAACTGCTTTTT.

This clonotype was seen many times. J is TRBJ1-1 and V is TRBV20-1, with D possibly TRBD1 on 5 matching bases. Germline CDR1 reads DFQATT; CDR2 reads SNEGSKA (reference sequence). The CDR3 loop spans 15 amino acids. V shed 0 bases and J shed 1 base, with 12 bases lying between them. The CDR3 DNA reads TGCAGTGCTAGAGAGGTTTGGGGCGGGAACACTGAAGCTTTCTTT. This translates into CSAREVWGGNTEAFF.

This clonotype was counted ten times or more. This chain links TRBV3-1 with TRBJ1-1; the D gene is possibly TRBD1 (5 bases). Germline V gives CDR1 LGHDT, CDR2 YNNKEL (reference sequence). The CDR3 loop spans 14 amino acids. Trimming took 2 bases from V and 4 from J, leaving 11 bases between them. CDR3 residues: CASSQPGRGTEAFF. The CDR3 coding sequence is TGTGCCAGCAGCCAACCGGGACGGGGCACTGAAGCTTTCTTT.

This clonotype was counted ten times or more. The rearrangement uses TRBV5-6 and TRBJ1-6; D gene uncertain. The V end lost 6 bases, the J end lost 9 bases, and 10 bases lay between the germline ends. From germline, CDR1 is SGHDT and CDR2 YYEEEE. This CDR3 contains 12 residues. The CDR3 DNA is TGTGCCAGCACGGAACAGTCTTCACCCCTCCACTTT. This sequence encodes CASTEQSSPLHF.

This chain connects TRBV7-9 to TRBJ2-3; D is uncertain. Germline CDR1 is SEHNR and CDR2 is FQNEAQ (reference sequence). The CDR3 consists of 9 residues. The V gene lost 6 bases and the J gene lost 6 bases, with 1 base spanning the gap. The CDR3 spells CASSDTQYF. CDR3 DNA sequence: TGTGCCAGCAGTGATACGCAGTATTTT. Looking up the rest from reference TRBV7-9 and TRBJ2-3 gives the full variable domain: DTGVSQNPRHKITKRGQNVTFRCDPISEHNRLYWYRQTLGQGPEFLTYFQNEAQLEKSRLLSDRFSAERPKGSFSTLEIQRTEQGDSAMYLCASSDTQYFGPGTRLTVL.